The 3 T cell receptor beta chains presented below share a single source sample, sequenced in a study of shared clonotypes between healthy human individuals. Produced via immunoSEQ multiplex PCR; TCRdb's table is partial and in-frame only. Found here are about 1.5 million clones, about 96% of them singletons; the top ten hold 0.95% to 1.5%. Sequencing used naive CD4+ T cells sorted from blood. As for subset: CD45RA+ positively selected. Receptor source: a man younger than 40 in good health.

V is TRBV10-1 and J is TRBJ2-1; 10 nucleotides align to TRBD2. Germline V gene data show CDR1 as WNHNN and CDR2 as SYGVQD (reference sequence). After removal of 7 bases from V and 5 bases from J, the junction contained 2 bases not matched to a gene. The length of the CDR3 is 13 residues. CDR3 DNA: TGCGCCAGCACAGGACTAGCGGACAATGAGCAGTTCTTC. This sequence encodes CASTGLADNEQFF.

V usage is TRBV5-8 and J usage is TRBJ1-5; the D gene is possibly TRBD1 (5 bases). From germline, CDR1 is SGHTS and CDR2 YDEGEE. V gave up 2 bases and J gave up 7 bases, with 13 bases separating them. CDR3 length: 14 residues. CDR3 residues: CASSFMIGDQPQHF. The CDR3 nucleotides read TGTGCCAGCAGCTTTATGATCGGGGACCAGCCCCAGCATTTT.

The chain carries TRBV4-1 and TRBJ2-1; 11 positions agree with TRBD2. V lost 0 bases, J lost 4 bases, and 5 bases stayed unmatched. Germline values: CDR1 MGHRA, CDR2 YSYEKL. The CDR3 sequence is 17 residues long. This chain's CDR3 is CASSQDRTSGFYNEQFF. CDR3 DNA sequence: TGCGCCAGCAGCCAAGATAGGACTAGCGGGTTTTACAATGAGCAGTTCTTC.